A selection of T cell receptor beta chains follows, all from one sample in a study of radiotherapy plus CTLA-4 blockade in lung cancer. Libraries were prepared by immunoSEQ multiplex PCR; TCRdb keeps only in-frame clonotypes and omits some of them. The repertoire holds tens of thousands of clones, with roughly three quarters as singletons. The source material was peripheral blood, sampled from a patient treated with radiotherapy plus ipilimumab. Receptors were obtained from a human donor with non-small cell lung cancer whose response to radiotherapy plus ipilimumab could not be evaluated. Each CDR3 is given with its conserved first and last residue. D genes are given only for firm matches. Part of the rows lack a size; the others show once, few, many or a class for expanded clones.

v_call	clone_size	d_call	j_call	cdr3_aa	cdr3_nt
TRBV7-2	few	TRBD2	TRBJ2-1	CASSLVGLAGGRSYNEQFF	TGTGCCAGCAGCTTAGTCGGCCTAGCGGGAGGGAGGTCCTACAATGAGCAGTTCTTC
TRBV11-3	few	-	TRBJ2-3	CASSPNTDTQYF	TGTGCCAGCAGCCCCAACACAGATACGCAGTATTTT
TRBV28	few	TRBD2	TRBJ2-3	CASTPLDLAGATDTQYF	TGTGCCAGCACCCCCCTAGATTTAGCGGGGGCCACAGATACGCAGTATTTT
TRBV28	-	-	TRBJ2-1	CASSLYNEQFF	TGTGCCAGCAGTCTCTACAATGAGCAGTTCTTC
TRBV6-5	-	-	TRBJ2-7	CASSYMAVDYEQYF	TGTGCCAGCAGTTACATGGCGGTGGACTACGAGCAGTACTTC
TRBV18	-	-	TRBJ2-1	CASSPGSRGNEQFF	TGTGCCAGCTCACCAGGGTCCAGGGGCAATGAGCAGTTCTTC
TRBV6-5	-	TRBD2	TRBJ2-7	CASSYEAGLREQYF	TGTGCCAGCAGTTACGAAGCGGGATTACGGGAGCAGTACTTC
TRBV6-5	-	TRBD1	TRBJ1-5	CASSYYHRGGTGPQHF	TGTGCCAGCAGTTACTACCACAGGGGGGGAACGGGGCCCCAGCATTTT
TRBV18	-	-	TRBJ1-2	CASSPPTTGSGYTF	TGTGCCAGCTCACCACCGACAACAGGCTCTGGCTACACCTTC
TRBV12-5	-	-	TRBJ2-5	CASGAEETQYF	TGTGCTAGTGGGGCAGAAGAGACCCAGTACTTC
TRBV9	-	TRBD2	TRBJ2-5	CASSVGVRSGRVQETQYF	TGTGCCAGCAGCGTAGGGGTTCGGAGCGGGAGGGTTCAGGAGACCCAGTACTTC
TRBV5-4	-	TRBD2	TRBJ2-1	CASSLVVLAGGKTEQFF	TGTGCCAGCAGCTTGGTAGTCCTAGCGGGAGGAAAGACTGAGCAGTTCTTC
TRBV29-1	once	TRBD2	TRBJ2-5	CSVWGSGGRETQYF	TGCAGCGTCTGGGGTAGCGGGGGTCGGGAGACCCAGTACTTC
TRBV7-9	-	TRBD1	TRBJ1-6	CASSLINPGGNSPLHF	TGTGCCAGCAGCTTAATCAATCCAGGGGGTAATTCACCCCTCCACTTT
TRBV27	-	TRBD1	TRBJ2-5	CASSLSGTGGLETQYF	TGTGCCAGCAGTCTATCAGGGACAGGGGGTTTGGAGACCCAGTACTTC
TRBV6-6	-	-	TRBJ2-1	CASSYSRTYNEQFF	TGTGCCAGCAGTTACTCGAGAACCTACAATGAGCAGTTCTTC
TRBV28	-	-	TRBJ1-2	CASSSPTPQGRGYGYTF	TGTGCCAGCAGTTCCCCCACCCCACAGGGTCGAGGCTATGGCTATACCTTC
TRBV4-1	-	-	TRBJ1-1	CASSQASGFLEAFF	TGCGCCAGCAGCCAAGCTTCCGGTTTCCTTGAAGCTTTCTTT
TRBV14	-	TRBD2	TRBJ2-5	CASSQAASGRQYF	TGTGCCAGCAGCCAAGCTGCTAGCGGACGGCAGTACTTC
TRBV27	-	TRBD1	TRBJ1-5	CASSPRTGGYEQPQHF	TGTGCCAGCAGTCCAAGGACAGGGGGCTACGAGCAGCCCCAGCATTTT
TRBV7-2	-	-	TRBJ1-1	CASSSSYSFMNTEAFF	TGTGCCAGCAGCTCCTCGTACAGCTTCATGAACACTGAAGCTTTCTTT
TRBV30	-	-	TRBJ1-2	CAWSGLAGAQYYGYTF	TGTGCCTGGAGTGGATTGGCGGGGGCGCAGTACTATGGCTACACCTTC
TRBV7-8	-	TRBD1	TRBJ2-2	CASSFRTGSNTGELFF	TGTGCCAGCAGCTTCAGGACAGGGTCGAACACCGGGGAGCTGTTTTTT
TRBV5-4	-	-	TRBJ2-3	CASSSAVATDTQYF	TGTGCCAGCAGCTCCGCTGTGGCCACAGATACGCAGTATTTT
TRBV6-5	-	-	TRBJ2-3	CASRPRPGADTQYF	TGTGCCAGCAGGCCACGACCCGGGGCAGATACGCAGTATTTT
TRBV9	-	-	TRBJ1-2	CASSAQGRVDYGYTF	TGTGCCAGCAGCGCCCAGGGAAGGGTAGACTATGGCTACACCTTC
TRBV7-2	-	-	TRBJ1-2	CASSLGRGGYTF	TGTGCCAGCAGCTTAGGGCGGGGCGGCTACACCTTC
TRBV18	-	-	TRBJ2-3	CASSPRDFMNTQYF	TGTGCCAGCTCACCCCGGGACTTCATGAATACGCAGTATTTT
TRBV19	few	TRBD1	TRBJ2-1	CASSNGQGSWNEQFF	TGTGCCAGTAGTAACGGACAGGGGTCTTGGAATGAGCAGTTCTTC
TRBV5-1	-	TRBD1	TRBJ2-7	CASSSGGYEQYF	TGCGCCAGCAGCTCAGGGGGCTACGAGCAGTACTTC
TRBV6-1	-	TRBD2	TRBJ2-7	CASSEPGGRSYEQYF	TGTGCCAGCAGTGAACCGGGGGGGCGCTCCTACGAGCAGTACTTC
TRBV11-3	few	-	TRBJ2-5	CASSLEGGFETQYF	TGTGCCAGCAGCCTGGAGGGGGGGTTTGAGACCCAGTACTTC
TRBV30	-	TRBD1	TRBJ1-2	CAWGRDRPYGYTF	TGTGCCTGGGGGAGGGACAGGCCCTATGGCTACACCTTC
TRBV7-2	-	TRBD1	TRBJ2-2	CASSFQGAGGELFF	TGTGCCAGCAGCTTCCAGGGGGCTGGCGGGGAGCTGTTTTTT
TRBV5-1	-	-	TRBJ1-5	CASSLGVGEEQPQHF	TGCGCCAGCAGCCTAGGTGTAGGGGAGGAACAGCCCCAGCATTTT
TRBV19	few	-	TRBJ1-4	CASSILTATNEKLFF	TGTGCCAGTAGTATCTTGACAGCAACTAATGAAAAACTGTTTTTT
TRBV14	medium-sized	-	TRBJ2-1	CASSQFVGVPNNEQFF	TGTGCCAGCAGCCAATTCGTGGGAGTCCCCAACAATGAGCAGTTCTTC
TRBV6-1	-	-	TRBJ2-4	CVSSAGTKNIQYF	TGTGTCAGCAGTGCAGGGACCAAAAACATTCAGTACTTC
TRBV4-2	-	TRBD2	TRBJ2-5	CASSLTPGLAVETQYF	TGTGCCAGCAGCCTAACTCCGGGACTAGCGGTGGAGACCCAGTACTTC
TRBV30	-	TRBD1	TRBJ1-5	CAWKTQGAPSNQPQHF	TGTGCCTGGAAGACACAGGGGGCCCCTAGCAATCAGCCCCAGCATTTT
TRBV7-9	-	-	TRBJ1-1	CASSLTANTEAFF	TGTGCCAGCAGCTTGACTGCGAACACTGAAGCTTTCTTT
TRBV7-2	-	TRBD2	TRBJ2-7	CASSFVAGEGGEQYF	TGTGCCAGCAGCTTTGTCGCTGGGGAGGGTGGCGAGCAGTACTTC
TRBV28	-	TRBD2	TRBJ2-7	CASSTGLAGRYEQYF	TGTGCCAGCAGCACCGGACTAGCGGGGCGTTACGAGCAGTACTTC
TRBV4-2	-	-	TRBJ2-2	CASSLGPGELFF	TGTGCCAGCAGCCTTGGGCCCGGGGAGCTGTTTTTT
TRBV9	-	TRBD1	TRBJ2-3	CASSPQGSTDTQYF	TGTGCCAGCAGCCCACAGGGGAGCACAGATACGCAGTATTTT
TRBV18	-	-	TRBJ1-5	CASSPVQGGGNQPQHF	TGTGCCAGCTCACCAGTACAGGGTGGTGGCAATCAGCCCCAGCATTTT
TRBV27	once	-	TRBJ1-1	CASSPSYGTLNAFF	TGTGCCAGCAGTCCCTCCTATGGGACACTGAACGCTTTCTTT
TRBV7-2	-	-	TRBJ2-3	CASRPPGLVQNTQYF	TGTGCCAGCAGGCCCCCGGGACTGGTTCAGAATACGCAGTATTTT
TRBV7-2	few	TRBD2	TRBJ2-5	CASSYQRGGGETQYF	TGTGCCAGCAGCTATCAGCGGGGGGGCGGAGAGACCCAGTACTTC
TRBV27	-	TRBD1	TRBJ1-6	CASSGDRRDYNSPLHF	TGTGCCAGCAGCGGGGACAGGCGCGACTATAATTCACCCCTCCACTTT
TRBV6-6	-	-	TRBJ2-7	CASSPRDYEQYF	TGTGCCAGCAGTCCCCGAGACTACGAGCAGTACTTC
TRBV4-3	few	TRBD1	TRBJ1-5	CASSLGGYSPQHF	TGCGCCAGCAGCTTAGGGGGCTATTCGCCCCAGCATTTT
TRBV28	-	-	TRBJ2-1	CASRTDSYNEQFF	TGTGCCAGCAGGACAGACTCCTACAATGAGCAGTTCTTC
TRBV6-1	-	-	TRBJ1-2	CASRNTGLDYGYTF	TGTGCCAGCAGAAACACGGGACTCGACTATGGCTACACCTTC
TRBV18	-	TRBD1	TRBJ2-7	CASSPTGTEYEQYF	TGTGCCAGCTCACCCACGGGGACAGAGTACGAGCAGTACTTC
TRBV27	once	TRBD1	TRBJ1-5	CASSPGQGRQPQHF	TGTGCCAGCAGTCCGGGACAGGGTAGGCAGCCCCAGCATTTT
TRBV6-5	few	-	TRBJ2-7	CASSYGQGYYEQYF	TGTGCCAGCAGTTACGGGCAGGGGTACTACGAGCAGTACTTC
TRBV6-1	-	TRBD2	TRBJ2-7	CASSEGSGGGEQYF	TGTGCCAGCAGTGAAGGATCGGGGGGGGGTGAGCAGTACTTC
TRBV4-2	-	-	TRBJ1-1	CASSHLDRNTEAFF	TGTGCCAGCAGCCACCTAGACAGGAACACTGAAGCTTTCTTT
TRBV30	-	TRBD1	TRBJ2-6	CAAKNRGAGANVLTF	TGTGCCGCAAAAAACAGGGGCGCTGGGGCCAACGTCCTGACTTTC